The next 17 T cell receptor beta chains were all read from a single sample in a study of cytomegalovirus exposure and HLA in healthy donors. Profiling relied on immunoSEQ multiplex PCR, and the TCRdb table lists in-frame clones only, not all of them. The sample holds under 200,000 clones; roughly 90% are singletons and the top ten take around 4.4%. The sequenced sample consisted of PBMCs. The receptors come from a man aged 18 to 29 in good health and CMV-seropositive.

The chain employs TRBV7-9 and TRBJ1-2, with unresolved D. Germline V gives CDR1 SEHNR, CDR2 FQNEAQ (reference sequence). The CDR3 length is 14 residues. Trimming left V 5 bases short and J 2 bases short, with 12 bases between. The CDR3 region is CASSPIQLNYGYTF. CDR3 coding DNA: TGTGCCAGCAGCCCAATCCAACTCAACTATGGCTACACCTTC.

This chain connects TRBV5-1 to TRBJ1-2; a possible D gene is TRBD1 (5 bases). The V gene's germline CDR1 is SGHRS and CDR2 YFSETQ. V was pared by 0 bases and J by 5 bases, with 20 bases between. The CDR3 contains 17 residues. The CDR3 nucleotides are TGCGCCAGCAGCTTGGAAGGGGTGGCAGGGCCCTTGTATGGCTACACCTTC. This codes for CASSLEGVAGPLYGYTF.

This clone was observed a single time. The rearrangement links TRBV27 to TRBJ2-1, with 9 nucleotides matching TRBD2. Trimming removed 4 bases from V and 3 bases from J; junction bases left unmatched: 1. This CDR3 has 14 residues. Germline CDR1 is MNHEY and CDR2 is SMNVEV (reference sequence). Written as DNA, the CDR3 is TGTGCCAGCAGTTCTAGCGGGGACTACAATGAGCAGTTCTTC. Amino acid sequence: CASSSSGDYNEQFF.

The chain recombines TRBV29-1 with TRBJ1-3; D gene uncertain. This CDR3 region has 12 residues. Trimming removed 5 bases from V and 4 bases from J, with 9 bases in between. Germline CDR1 SQVTM, CDR2 ANQGSEA. This CDR3 reads CSVTTAGNTIYF. Written as DNA, the CDR3 is TGCAGCGTTACCACAGCAGGAAACACCATATATTTT.

This clone was seen a handful of times. The gene calls are TRBV9 and TRBJ2-7; tentative D call: TRBD2 (6 bases). The CDR3 is made up of 13 amino acids. Trimming stripped 5 bases from V and 2 bases from J, with 11 bases between. The germline CDR1 and CDR2 sequences are SGDLS and YYNGEE. CDR3 region: CASSRPGAYEQYF. The CDR3 DNA sequence: TGTGCCAGCAGTCGACCGGGGGCCTACGAGCAGTACTTC.

The chain links TRBV5-1 to TRBJ2-1; the match to TRBD2 covers 8 bases. Looked up from germline, CDR1 is SGHRS and CDR2 is YFSETQ. J gave up 7 bases and V 1 base, and 7 bases lay outside the gene matches. The CDR3 spans 15 residues. CDR3 in DNA: TGCGCCAGCAGCTTGCTTGAGTCGGGAGGGAATGAGCAGTTCTTC. Its protein is CASSLLESGGNEQFF. The full variable domain, with the rest looked up from reference TRBV5-1 and TRBJ2-1, is KAGVTQTPRYLIKTRGQQVTLSCSPISGHRSVSWYQQTPGQGLQFLFEYFSETQRNKGNFPGRFSGRQFSNSRSEMNVSTLELGDSALYLCASSLLESGGNEQFFGPGTRLTVL.

The rearrangement uses TRBV15 and TRBJ1-4; 8 bases align to TRBD1. V trimming: 4 bases; J trimming: 7 bases; junction bases outside the gene matches: 5. CDR1 LNHNV and CDR2 YYDKDF come from the germline V gene (reference sequence). The CDR3 has 14 residues. CDR3 DNA: TGTGCCACCAGCAAGCCAGGGGGCGGTGAAAAACTGTTTTTT. It yields the protein CATSKPGGGEKLFF.

The chain couples TRBV10-3 to TRBJ2-1; 10 bases line up with TRBD1. CDR3 length: 16 amino acids. V trimming: 9 bases; J trimming: 5 bases; junction bases outside the gene matches: 13. Looked up from germline, CDR1 is ENHRY and CDR2 is SYGVKD. Written as DNA, the CDR3 is TGTGCCATACGGACAGGGGGTTGGAGGGCCAACAATGAGCAGTTCTTC. It is translated as CAIRTGGWRANNEQFF.

The chain combines TRBV29-1 with TRBJ2-1; a weak D match, TRBD2 (6 bases). With 4 bases removed from V and 5 bases from J, the gap between germline ends came to 12 bases. The CDR3 totals 13 residues. Germline V lookup: CDR1 SQVTM, CDR2 ANQGSEA. CDR3 residues: CSVARTTNNEQFF. The CDR3 coding sequence is TGCAGCGTTGCAAGGACTACCAACAATGAGCAGTTCTTC.

The chain links TRBV28 to TRBJ2-7; a weak D match, TRBD2 (6 bases). This CDR3 has 15 amino acids. CDR1 MDHEN and CDR2 SYDVKM come from the germline V gene. Trimming shortened V by 3 bases and J by 3 bases, and 15 bases separated the two germline ends. The CDR3 loop is CASSLTSGPYYEQYF. The CDR3 coding sequence is TGTGCCAGCAGTTTGACCAGCGGGCCGTACTACGAGCAGTACTTC.

The chain links TRBV18 to TRBJ1-1; TRBD1 matches 9 bases. This CDR3 is 14 amino acids long. Germline V gives CDR1 KGHSH, CDR2 LQKENI. The J segment lost 9 bases and the V segment lost 5 bases, leaving 10 bases of the junction unmatched. The CDR3 loop is CASSSAGTGYKAFF. CDR3 DNA: TGTGCCAGCTCATCGGCCGGGACAGGGTACAAAGCTTTCTTT.

This chain uses TRBV7-6 with TRBJ2-2; D not certain. The V gene lost 1 base and the J gene lost 1 base, with 7 bases spanning the gap. Germline V lookup: CDR1 SGHVS, CDR2 FNYEAQ. The CDR3 is 15 residues long. The DNA of the CDR3 is TGTGCCAGCAGCTTAGGCCCGGTGAACACCGGGGAGCTGTTTTTT. Its protein is CASSLGPVNTGELFF. The entire variable domain, with the rest obtained from reference TRBV7-6 and TRBJ2-2, is as follows: GAGVSQSPRYKVTKRGQDVALRCDPISGHVSLYWYRQALGQGPEFLTYFNYEAQQDKSGLPNDRFSAERPEGSISTLTIQRTEQRDSAMYRCASSLGPVNTGELFFGEGSRLTVL.

CDR3 nucleotides: TGTGCCACCAGCAGAGTTCGGGTCACTGAAGCTTTCTTT. Translated, it gives CATSRVRVTEAFF. The chain joins TRBV15 to TRBJ1-1, with D uncertain. V lost 1 base and J lost 4, with 7 bases in between. Germline V lookup: CDR1 LNHNV, CDR2 YYDKDF (reference sequence). CDR3 size: 13 residues.

The chain links TRBV27 to TRBJ1-2; the D is unclear. The CDR3 runs to 16 residues. V was clipped by 7 bases and J by 4 bases, with 22 bases between them. Germline-derived CDR1 and CDR2 are MNHEY and SMNVEV (reference sequence). The CDR3 DNA is TGTGCCAGCAAGCAAAGCGGTTTATCGGAGCTCTATGGCTACACCTTC. This translates into CASKQSGLSELYGYTF.

The chain has TRBV5-1 and TRBJ2-1; 7 bases line up with TRBD2. Looked up from germline, CDR1 is SGHRS and CDR2 is YFSETQ. The CDR3 has 15 amino acids. The V and J ends lost 3 bases and 8 bases, in that order; junction bases with no gene match: 11. For the CDR3, the DNA is TGCGCCAGCAGCTCGCCCGGGACTATCATCCATGAGCAGTTCTTC. Protein product: CASSSPGTIIHEQFF. Filled out from reference TRBV5-1 and TRBJ2-1, the complete variable domain reads KAGVTQTPRYLIKTRGQQVTLSCSPISGHRSVSWYQQTPGQGLQFLFEYFSETQRNKGNFPGRFSGRQFSNSRSEMNVSTLELGDSALYLCASSSPGTIIHEQFFGPGTRLTVL.

This chain connects TRBV6-4 to TRBJ1-1; possible D gene TRBD1, 6 bases. The V end lost 6 bases, the J end lost 1 base, and 9 bases lay between the germline ends. In germline, CDR1 is MRHNA, CDR2 SNTAGT. This CDR3 comprises 13 residues. The CDR3 loop reads CASRGQQNTEAFF. The CDR3 DNA sequence: TGTGCCAGCAGAGGACAGCAGAACACTGAAGCTTTCTTT.

This chain links TRBV30 with TRBJ1-2, with 7 nucleotides matching TRBD1. This CDR3 region has 14 residues. CDR1 is GTSNPN, CDR2 SVGIG, per germline (reference sequence). V shed 2 bases, J shed 5 bases, and the junction held 8 bases outside the gene matches. CDR3 amino acids: CAWSFQGQRYGYTF. CDR3 sequence (DNA): TGTGCCTGGAGTTTCCAGGGACAGCGATATGGCTACACCTTC.